This TCR beta chain was sequenced in a study of cytomegalovirus exposure and HLA in healthy donors. Regarding the study as a whole: Published work reported that the classifier diagnosed cytomegalovirus status with high specificity and sensitivity. Within the approximately 110 validation repertoires, first-cohort TCR clusters tended to co-occur, according to a later analysis. Most sequenced TCRs were rare (though some public TCRs occurred in many donors).

This table comes from immunoSEQ multiplex PCR, and its TCRdb copy is limited to in-frame clones, with some not included. The sample carries some 140,000 clones, 86% recorded once. While the first cohort had about 610 subjects, the donors belonged to the separate validation cohort of about 120 subjects. There are 14 residues in the CDR3. CDR1 is SGHDT, CDR2 YYEEEE, per germline. The V and J ends lost 0 bases and 1 base respectively, with 7 bases between them. A word on this clone: The antigen remains undetermined.

V gene TRBV5-6 combines with J gene TRBJ2-5; tentatively, D is TRBD1 (5 bases). This sequence originates from a human donor in good health. The sequencing sample was made of PBMCs. Here the CDR3 reads CASSLGQGQETQYF. The CDR3, as DNA: TGTGCCAGCAGCTTGGGGCAGGGCCAAGAGACCCAGTACTTC.